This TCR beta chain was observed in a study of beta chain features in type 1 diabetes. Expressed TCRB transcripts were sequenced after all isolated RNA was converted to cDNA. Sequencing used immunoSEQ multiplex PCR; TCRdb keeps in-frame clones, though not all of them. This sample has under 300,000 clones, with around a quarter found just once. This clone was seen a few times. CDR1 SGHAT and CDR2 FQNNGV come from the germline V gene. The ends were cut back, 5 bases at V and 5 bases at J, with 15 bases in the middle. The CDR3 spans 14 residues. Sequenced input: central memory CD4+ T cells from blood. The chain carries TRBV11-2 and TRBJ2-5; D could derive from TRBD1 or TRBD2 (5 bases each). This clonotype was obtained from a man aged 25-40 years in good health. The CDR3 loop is CASSRPPGTETQYF. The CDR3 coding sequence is TGTGCCAGCAGCCGTCCCCCAGGGACGGAGACCCAGTACTTC.